This TCR beta chain originates from a study of CD8+CD57+ T cells in acquired aplastic anemia. In regard to this clonotype: Its antigen remains unknown.

The V end was cut by 1 base, the J end by 5 bases, with 7 bases between. The CDR3 has 14 amino acids. The germline gives CDR1 KGHDR, CDR2 SFDVKD. The study profiled TCR beta VDJ and CDR3 using genomic DNA as template. A single record per CDR3 protein comes from TCRdb applying MiXCR to the reads. The table lists about 190,000 distinct CDR3 sequences, around 65% of them singletons. Study-level points and caveats: Patient and control CD8+ Simpson's diversity was not significantly different.

This TCR was recovered from a human donor with severe aplastic anemia or a healthy control (not recorded which). The sequenced sample was sorted CD4+, CD8+, or CD8+CD57+ T cells (not recorded which) from PBMCs. The chain joins TRBV24-1 to TRBJ2-2; D possibly corresponds to TRBD1 (5 bases). The CDR3 spells CATSDFRGTGELFF. In nucleotides, the CDR3 is TGTGCCACCAGTGATTTTAGGGGAACCGGGGAGCTGTTTTTT.